Below, one T cell receptor beta chain is given with its context. Its recognized antigen is unknown. Base-call qualities are not available, and no considerably larger clone is one nucleotide away. The sample's time point label is to be understood as: cells obtained before transplantation from donor or recipient. CD3+CD4+ and CD3+CD8+ populations were FACS-sorted from unstimulated pre-transplant donor and recipient cells taken from spleen or lymph nodes. At the junction V is shortened by 1 base and J by 3 bases; bases outside the gene matches: 14. Via the germline V gene, CDR1 is MDHEN and CDR2 SYDVKM. Measured from the cysteine to the phenylalanine, the CDR3 is 18 residues long. Just the 54-base CDR3 DNA is kept, in frame starting at base 1. The data were taken from a study of graft-versus-host responses after intestinal transplantation (dated by TCRdb to the early 2020s). A note on the overall study: Multivisceral, liver-intestinal, or isolated intestinal transplants were received by the recipients. Every recipient was given anti-thymocyte globulin induction, then maintenance tacrolimus and steroids for around three years. After intestinal transplantation, graft-versus-host and host-versus-graft alloreactive T cell clones were followed in the graft, circulation and bone marrow using bulk TCR-beta CDR3 sequencing. Alloreactive clones were identified by sequencing pre-transplant mixed lymphocyte reaction products and comparing them with unstimulated pre-transplant donor and recipient T cells. The cohort enrolled about two dozen intestinal transplant recipients, one of whom was a retransplant, and 3 patients without pretransplant specimens were excluded. Donor T cell macrochimerism was defined as a peak of at least 4% donor T cells among recipient peripheral blood mononuclear cells. Instead of going to the commercial service, samples from a few later patients were sequenced in-house on an Illumina MiSeq and processed with MiXCR. Study-wide findings and limitations: High GvH to HvG T cell clonal ratios were observed in the allografts of patients with donor T cell macrochimerism. Peak levels of circulating GvH clones were associated with declines in HvG clones early after transplant. GvH clones turned up in recipient bone marrow, with some appearing earlier in ileal mucosa or blood, a pattern consistent with an intestinal mucosal origin. The relatively low number and heterogeneity of intestinal transplant patients limited the conclusions.

Libraries were built with the immunoSEQ multiplex PCR assay. For most patients, genomic DNA was isolated with the Qiagen DNeasy Blood and Tissue Kit and shipped frozen to Adaptive Biotechnologies for TCR sequencing. For most patients, genomic DNA was subjected to high-throughput TCR-beta CDR3 sequencing by Adaptive Biotechnologies. As for the authors' bioinformatics: Adaptive's ImmunoSEQ software was the source of the TCR sequencing data for 18 patients, while three other patients were processed with MiXCR and VDJtools. To correct CD4 versus CD8 sorting errors, any sequence found in both subsets at a frequency ratio below 5:1 was removed. Because the origin of CDR3 nucleotide sequences shared between donor and recipient could not be assigned, those sequences were removed. To be classed as alloreactive, a clone needed at least 2-fold expansion over unstimulated cells and a minimum CFSE-low frequency of 0.002% (template counts) or 0.001% (read counts). A clone was considered mappable if detected in the sequenced pre-transplant spleen, lymph node, or MLR CFSE-low populations of the donor or recipient. Cumulative frequency of alloreactive clones was calculated as a percentage of all sequences weighted by copy number. What TCRdb holds here is the immuneACCESS table cut down to in-frame rearrangements. Part of the clones is not present; checked against another copy, under half of the missing clones reflect an unresolved V gene, and the others are unexplained. V, J and clone size derive from that table, while D and trimming were established from the DNA sequence. The sample table holds about 86,000 clones, of which less than 90% were seen once. Together, the top ten hold under 0.3% of the sample.

This specimen consisted of unstimulated CD4+ T cells sorted from spleen or lymph node cells, obtained before transplant. Recombination joined TRBV28 with TRBJ2-5; 7 bases in the middle match TRBD2. This receptor was obtained from a human donor who was the organ donor for an intestinal transplant. The CDR3 is CASSLLRGRRGVKETQYF. The base sequence is TGTGCCAGCAGTTTATTAAGGGGACGTCGGGGGGTAAAAGAGACCCAGTACTTC. Reference TRBV28 and TRBJ2-5 genes cover what lies past the CDR3, so the full variable domain is DVKVTQSSRYLVKRTGEKVFLECVQDMDHENMFWYRQDPGLGLRLIYFSYDVKMKEKGDIPEGYSVSREKKERFSLILESASTNQTSMYLCASSLLRGRRGVKETQYFGPGTRLLVL.